Listed here are 20 T cell receptor beta chains from one sample, sequenced in a study of blood T cell repertoires in COVID-19. The method was immunoSEQ multiplex PCR; TCRdb's version includes in-frame clones alone and lacks a portion of them. The sample contains 80,000 to 100,000 clones, around 80% of which appear only once. The source material was peripheral blood. Receptors were obtained from a man between 65 and 80 years old with acute or convalescent COVID-19.

The rearrangement joins TRBV9 to TRBJ2-2; TRBD1 aligns across 8 bases. Germline CDR1 reads SGDLS; CDR2 reads YYNGEE. The CDR3 is 14 amino acids. V shed 3 bases, J shed 6 bases, and the junction held 4 bases outside the gene matches. CDR3 residues: CASSGTGLSGELFF. The CDR3 DNA reads TGTGCCAGCAGCGGGACAGGGCTCTCCGGGGAGCTGTTTTTT. Full variable domain (missing parts from reference TRBV9 and TRBJ2-2): DSGVTQTPKHLITATGQRVTLRCSPRSGDLSVYWYQQSLDQGLQFLIQYYNGEERAKGNILERFSAQQFPDLHSELNLSSLELGDSALYFCASSGTGLSGELFFGEGSRLTVL.

The chain is built from TRBV11-1 and TRBJ1-1; D not resolved. Germline V gene sequence: CDR1 SGHAT, CDR2 FQDESV (reference sequence). This CDR3 has 14 residues. Trimming cost V 4 bases and J 7 bases, with 16 bases left between them. The CDR3 bases are TGTGCCAGCAGCTCCTCCTTTTATGCGGGTGAAGCTTTCTTT. Encoded protein: CASSSSFYAGEAFF.

The chain links TRBV5-1 to TRBJ1-1, with D unclear. The germline V gene has CDR1 SGHRS and CDR2 YFSETQ. V was cut by 0 bases and J by 2 bases, with 8 bases left in between. CDR3 size: 14 residues. In DNA, the CDR3 is TGCGCCAGCAGCTTGGTTCCAGGCAACACTGAAGCTTTCTTT. It specifies CASSLVPGNTEAFF.

V usage is TRBV4-2 and J usage is TRBJ1-2; 8 bases line up with TRBD1. V gave up 7 bases and J gave up 3 bases; unmatched junction bases: 4. CDR1 and CDR2 (germline): LGHNA, YNFKEQ. The CDR3 is 13 residues long. The CDR3 DNA reads TGTGCCAGCAACCCGGACAGGGACTATGGCTACACCTTC. Residues: CASNPDRDYGYTF.

The J gene is TRBJ1-3, the V gene TRBV5-1; D gene ambiguous. From germline, CDR1 is SGHRS and CDR2 YFSETQ. This CDR3 comprises 14 residues. V lost 0 bases and J 0 bases, leaving 4 bases between the germline ends. The chain's CDR3 is CASSLDGSGNTIYF. In nucleotides, the CDR3 is TGCGCCAGCAGCTTGGACGGCTCTGGAAACACCATATATTTT. The full variable domain, rest sourced from reference TRBV5-1 and TRBJ1-3, is KAGVTQTPRYLIKTRGQQVTLSCSPISGHRSVSWYQQTPGQGLQFLFEYFSETQRNKGNFPGRFSGRQFSNSRSEMNVSTLELGDSALYLCASSLDGSGNTIYFGEGSWLTVV.

The chain uses TRBV7-3 and TRBJ2-1; 7 bases match TRBD2. CDR1 is SGHTA and CDR2 is FQGTGA in the germline V gene. This CDR3 contains 15 residues. Trimming at V came to 5 bases and at J to 3 bases, leaving 7 bases not matched to a gene. CDR3 sequence: CASSVSSGNYNEQFF. The CDR3 DNA is TGTGCCAGCAGCGTCTCTAGCGGAAACTACAATGAGCAGTTCTTC.

This clone was recorded a few times. The chain recombines TRBV24-1 with TRBJ2-7; 8 bases map to TRBD1. With 1 base clipped from V and 11 bases from J, the junction kept 6 bases outside the gene matches. Germline V gives CDR1 KGHDR, CDR2 SFDVKD. This CDR3 has 13 residues. CDR3 amino acids: CATSDFGVTGEYF. For the CDR3, the DNA is TGTGCCACCAGTGATTTTGGAGTGACAGGGGAGTACTTC.

This clone has only one observation. The chain employs TRBV11-2 and TRBJ1-2; D possibly corresponds to TRBD1 (6 bases). Germline V lookup: CDR1 SGHAT, CDR2 FQNNGV. V lost 5 bases, J lost 2 bases, and 9 bases lay in between. The length of the CDR3 is 13 residues. The CDR3 protein is CASSAQGNYGYTF. The CDR3 nucleotides are TGTGCCAGCAGCGCTCAGGGGAACTATGGCTACACCTTC.

The chain joins TRBV7-2 to TRBJ2-1; 7 nucleotides agree with TRBD2. CDR3 size: 16 residues. Germline trimming cut 1 base from V and 3 bases from J; bases unmatched to any gene: 6. Germline CDR1 SGHTA, CDR2 FQGNSA. The DNA of the CDR3 is TGTGCCAGCAGCTTAGGGAGCGGGGCGGGCTACAATGAGCAGTTCTTC. The encoded protein is CASSLGSGAGYNEQFF.

V gene TRBV7-9 combines with J gene TRBJ1-5; no reliable D call. CDR3 size: 15 residues. CDR1 SEHNR and CDR2 FQNEAQ come from the germline V gene (reference sequence). V lost 1 base and J lost 3, with 10 bases in between. In nucleotides, the CDR3 is TGTGCCAGCAGCTTAGGCGCAGGACTCAATCAGCCCCAGCATTTT. The encoded protein is CASSLGAGLNQPQHF.

The chain has TRBV30 and TRBJ2-1, with 11 bases fitting TRBD2. Looked up from germline, CDR1 is GTSNPN and CDR2 is SVGIG (reference sequence). Losses at the gene ends were 0 bases for V and 4 bases for J; bases not matched to a gene: 2. This CDR3 comprises 15 residues. The CDR3 spells CAWSVGLAEYNEQFF. The CDR3 region has the DNA TGTGCCTGGAGTGTGGGACTAGCGGAATACAATGAGCAGTTCTTC.

V and J are TRBV7-9 and TRBJ2-5, with D possibly TRBD2 on 5 matching bases. The CDR3 is made up of 18 amino acids. CDR1 is SEHNR, CDR2 FQNEAQ, per germline (reference sequence). V lost 5 bases and J lost 7, with 29 bases in between. CDR3 region: CASSPVTEGPRLTGTQYF. In DNA, the CDR3 is TGTGCCAGCAGCCCCGTGACTGAGGGTCCGAGGTTAACGGGGACCCAGTACTTC.

The CDR3 region is CASSQVTAKNIQYF. The CDR3 nucleotides are TGTGCCAGCAGCCAAGTTACAGCAAAAAACATTCAGTACTTC. The chain couples TRBV4-2 to TRBJ2-4; D uncertain. The germline V gene has CDR1 LGHNA and CDR2 YNFKEQ. V gave up 1 base and J gave up 4 bases, with 8 bases separating them. The CDR3 is made up of 14 amino acids.

This chain links TRBV12-2 with TRBJ2-1; the table gives TRBD2 as D, unverified against the DNA. TRBV12-2 corresponds to a pseudogene. The CDR3 spans 18 residues. DNA of the CDR3: TGTGCAAGTCGCTTCGAACTAGCGGGAGGGCCGGAGGGGGATGAGCAGTTCTTC. Its translation is CASRFELAGGPEGDEQFF.

The rearrangement links TRBV7-2 to TRBJ2-1, with 10 bases fitting TRBD2. CDR1 and CDR2 from the germline V gene are SGHTA and FQGNSA. V dropped 3 bases and J dropped 1; count of bases not matched to a gene: 3. CDR3 size: 16 residues. The CDR3 bases are TGTGCCAGCAGCTTTAGCGGGAGGCCGTCCTACAATGAGCAGTTCTTC. Residues: CASSFSGRPSYNEQFF.

The chain carries TRBV7-2 and TRBJ1-5, with D perhaps matching TRBD1 (5 bases). Germline V lookup: CDR1 SGHTA, CDR2 FQGNSA. This CDR3 is built from 15 residues. V was clipped by 0 bases and J by 2 bases, with 8 bases between them. This CDR3 reads CASSLAATGNQPQHF. For the CDR3, the DNA is TGTGCCAGCAGCTTAGCCGCGACAGGCAATCAGCCCCAGCATTTT.

This chain uses TRBV10-3 with TRBJ1-2; 8 bases agree with TRBD1. The V and J ends lost 4 bases and 4 bases, in that order; junction bases with no gene match: 14. The CDR3 consists of 17 residues. Germline CDR1 reads ENHRY; CDR2 reads SYGVKD. CDR3 in amino acids: CAISADRGGFRGYGYTF. CDR3 DNA sequence: TGTGCCATCAGTGCAGACAGGGGAGGTTTTCGTGGCTATGGCTACACCTTC.

The chain links TRBV5-6 to TRBJ1-3; D perhaps matches TRBD1 (6 bases). CDR3 length: 15 amino acids. The germline V and J ends were trimmed by 0 bases and 4 bases, with 11 bases remaining between them. CDR1 is SGHDT, CDR2 YYEEEE, per germline. In DNA form, the CDR3 reads TGTGCCAGCAGCTTGGCGCGGACAGTCGGAAACACCATATATTTT. This codes for CASSLARTVGNTIYF.

The J gene is TRBJ2-3, the V gene TRBV24-1; no definite D call. With 4 bases removed from V and 6 bases from J, the gap between germline ends came to 10 bases. CDR3 length: 13 residues. Germline CDR1 and CDR2: KGHDR and SFDVKD. CDR3 DNA sequence: TGTGCCACCAGTGACCATACTCTGGATACGCAGTATTTT. Translating it yields CATSDHTLDTQYF.

This chain links TRBV2 with TRBJ1-5; unclear D gene. The CDR3 totals 13 residues. Germline assignment: CDR1 SNHLY and CDR2 FYNNEI. V was clipped by 7 bases and J by 2 bases, with 9 bases between them. CDR3 region: CASKREGNQPQHF. The DNA for the CDR3 is TGTGCCAGCAAAAGGGAGGGCAATCAGCCCCAGCATTTT.